This TCR beta chain was found in a study of cytomegalovirus exposure and HLA in healthy donors. This CDR3 comprises 15 residues. After removal of 0 bases from V and 4 bases from J, the junction contained 5 bases not matched to a gene. The germline V gene has CDR1 SEHNR and CDR2 FQNEAQ (reference sequence). PCR amplification relied on 60 Vbeta primers (plus 13 Jbeta primers). Sequencing was performed with immunoSEQ multiplex PCR; in TCRdb, only in-frame clones are kept and a portion is missing. The repertoire holds about 140,000 clones, with 80% as singletons. Sequenced material: PBMCs. The clonotype originates from a middle-aged man in good health and CMV-seropositive. The V call is TRBV7-9, the J call TRBJ2-7, with 8 bases identical to TRBD1. CDR3 sequence (DNA): TGTGCCAGCAGCTTAGCCTCAACAGGGGGATACGAGCAGTACTTC. It codes for CASSLASTGGYEQYF.